The 9 T cell receptor beta chains presented below share a single source sample, sequenced in a study of blood T cell dynamics during melanoma immunotherapy. TCRdb keeps only in-frame clones here, not all; method: immunoSEQ multiplex PCR. The table records over 10,000 clones, over 85% of them present only once. Time point given: pre-treatment baseline. The material sequenced was blood, taken from a patient treated with checkpoint blockade. These TCRs come from a human donor with melanoma.

The rearrangement uses TRBV19 and TRBJ1-5; TRBD1 agrees at 10 bases. Germline values: CDR1 LNHDA, CDR2 SQIVND (reference sequence). After removal of 2 bases from V and 5 bases from J, the junction contained 6 bases not matched to a gene. CDR3 size: 16 residues. The CDR3 DNA sequence: TGTGCCAGTAGTATAAACACCGGGACAGGGGATCAGCCCCAGCATTTT. It encodes CASSINTGTGDQPQHF.

This rearrangement joins TRBV19 to TRBJ2-7; no reliable D call. CDR1 and CDR2 (germline): LNHDA, SQIVND (reference sequence). The germline V and J ends were trimmed by 1 base and 4 bases, with 14 bases remaining between them. The CDR3 has 15 amino acids. CDR3 sequence (DNA): TGTGCCAGTAGTATAGCTGCGACCCTTCTTTACGAGCAGTACTTC. It yields the protein CASSIAATLLYEQYF.

The chain carries TRBV7-9 and TRBJ1-6; TRBD1 is a possible D gene (6 bases). The CDR3 runs to 14 residues. Per the germline V gene, CDR1 is SEHNR and CDR2 is FQNEAQ (reference sequence). The V end was cut by 5 bases, the J end by 7 bases, with 12 bases between. CDR3 DNA sequence: TGTGCCAGCAGCCCCCGGGACACCAATTCACCCCTCCACTTT. Protein: CASSPRDTNSPLHF.

Turning to this clone: Without the conserved terminal phenylalanine or tryptophan, this CDR3 likely stems from a read error. The chain employs TRBV7-2 and TRBJ2-7; D is tentatively TRBD1 or TRBD2 (5 bases each). This CDR3 has 15 amino acids. Trimming shortened V by 2 bases and J by 6 bases, and 17 bases separated the two germline ends. The germline V gene encodes CDR1 SGHTA and CDR2 FQGNSA. For the CDR3, the DNA is TGTGCCAGCAGCTTAACACCAGGGAGAGGTAGCGAGCAGTACCTC. Encoded protein: CASSLTPGRGSEQYL.

The V and J genes are TRBV28 and TRBJ2-7, with D maybe TRBD1 (6 bases). CDR1 is MDHEN and CDR2 is SYDVKM in the germline V gene. The CDR3 loop spans 14 amino acids. Trimming shortened V by 1 base and J by 4 bases, and 11 bases separated the two germline ends. This CDR3 is CASSLYRAGYEQYF. Here the CDR3 DNA reads TGTGCCAGCAGTTTATACAGGGCAGGTTACGAGCAGTACTTC.

CDR3 amino acids: CASSYGGIRRGEQFF. CDR3 DNA: TGTGCCAGCAGCTACGGGGGAATCCGCCGGGGTGAGCAGTTCTTC. This chain connects TRBV14 to TRBJ2-1; tentative D call: TRBD2 (6 bases). Trimming shortened V by 5 bases and J by 9 bases, and 20 bases separated the two germline ends. CDR3 length: 15 amino acids. Germline V lookup: CDR1 SGHDN, CDR2 FVKESK. Full variable domain (rest looked up from reference TRBV14 and TRBJ2-1): EAGVTQFPSHSVIEKGQTVTLRCDPISGHDNLYWYRRVMGKEIKFLLHFVKESKQDESGMPNNRFLAERTGGTYSTLKVQPAELEDSGVYFCASSYGGIRRGEQFFGPGTRLTVL.

Written as DNA, the CDR3 is TGTGCCATCAGTTCCCCCGAGACACCTAATCAGCCCCAGCATTTT. This encodes CAISSPETPNQPQHF. The chain carries TRBV10-3 and TRBJ1-5; D is unclear. V lost 5 bases, J lost 4 bases, and 15 bases lay in between. Germline CDR1 reads ENHRY; CDR2 reads SYGVKD. The CDR3 runs to 15 residues.

The chain couples TRBV6-5 to TRBJ1-5; a weak D match, TRBD1 (5 bases). V gave up 7 bases and J gave up 4 bases, with 14 bases separating them. The CDR3 length is 14 residues. The germline CDR1 and CDR2 sequences are MNHEY and SVGAGI. The DNA of the CDR3 is TGTGCCAGCACCCCACCGGGGGAGAATCAGCCCCAGCATTTT. The encoded protein is CASTPPGENQPQHF.

This sequence joins TRBV4-1 and TRBJ1-2; 12 nucleotides line up with TRBD1. The CDR3 is 19 amino acids. Germline assignment: CDR1 MGHRA and CDR2 YSYEKL. V trimming: 4 bases; J trimming: 0 bases; junction bases outside the gene matches: 12. The DNA of the CDR3 is TGCGCCAGCAGCCGAATTTTATCGGGACAGGGGGCCCCTAACTATGGCTACACCTTC. It is translated as CASSRILSGQGAPNYGYTF.